This record covers a single TCR beta chain. The data originate from a study of blood T cell repertoires in COVID-19. Study background: Samples taken during acute and convalescent COVID-19 were collected in the United States, Italy and Spain. PBMCs, B-cell-depleted T cells, or T cells provided the cDNA or gDNA that made up the material.

Trimming cost V 1 base and J 2 bases, with 13 bases left between them. The length of the CDR3 is 16 residues. Germline CDR1 is SGHTA and CDR2 is FQGNSA. In the authors' workflow: For nucleated cells, counts were estimated from reference gene primer amplification. This table comes from immunoSEQ multiplex PCR, and its TCRdb copy is limited to in-frame clones, with some not included. D and trimming come from the DNA, and the V and J calls and clone size come from that table. Seen here are 200,000 to 250,000 clones, around three quarters observed once, and the top ten hold under 8.5%. Sequencing was done on a sample of peripheral blood. The chain uses TRBV7-2 and TRBJ2-3; D ambiguous. This TCR was sampled from a woman aged 70-85 years with acute or convalescent COVID-19. This chain's CDR3 is CASSLVGSSNTDTQYF. The CDR3 DNA is TGTGCCAGCAGCTTAGTGGGTAGCTCCAACACAGATACGCAGTATTTT.